The 23 T cell receptor beta chains given below trace back to one sample, sequenced in a study of T cell responses to AZD1222 COVID-19 vaccine. TCRdb's table, derived via immunoSEQ multiplex PCR, lists solely in-frame clones and lacks some. Its clone listing holds about 140,000 clones. The specimen sequenced was peripheral blood. The receptors derive from an adult in good health.

V usage is TRBV3-1 (or the pseudogene TRBV3-2) and J usage is TRBJ1-4; TRBD1 agrees at 7 bases. Germline CDR1 reads LGHDT; CDR2 reads YNNKEL (reference sequence). The CDR3 covers 16 residues. The ends lost 2 bases at V and 7 bases at J; junction bases unmatched: 10. CDR3 region: CASSQRRQGWGEKLFF. Here the CDR3 DNA reads TGTGCCAGCAGCCAAAGAAGACAGGGATGGGGTGAAAAACTGTTTTTT.

The rearrangement links TRBV5-1 to TRBJ1-1; 9 nucleotides align to TRBD1. CDR1 is SGHRS and CDR2 is YFSETQ in the germline V gene. This CDR3 is built from 14 residues. Trimming cost V 3 bases and J 3 bases; bases outside gene matches: 3. The CDR3 DNA is TGCGCCAGCAGCTGGGACAGGGTGTACACTGAAGCTTTCTTT. Its translation: CASSWDRVYTEAFF. Looking up the rest from reference TRBV5-1 and TRBJ1-1 gives the full variable domain: KAGVTQTPRYLIKTRGQQVTLSCSPISGHRSVSWYQQTPGQGLQFLFEYFSETQRNKGNFPGRFSGRQFSNSRSEMNVSTLELGDSALYLCASSWDRVYTEAFFGQGTRLTVV.

V usage is TRBV19 and J usage is TRBJ2-7; 7 bases are a match to TRBD1. Germline lookup yields CDR1 LNHDA and CDR2 SQIVND (reference sequence). The V segment lost 5 bases and the J segment 2 bases; nucleotides outside the gene matches: 6. This CDR3 has 14 amino acids. CDR3: CASSGTAATYEQYF. In DNA form, the CDR3 reads TGTGCCAGTAGTGGGACAGCAGCCACCTACGAGCAGTACTTC.

J is TRBJ1-3 and V is TRBV18; D ambiguous. CDR1 and CDR2 from the germline V gene are KGHSH and LQKENI. The ends were cut back, 1 base at V and 0 bases at J, with 10 bases in the middle. The CDR3 covers 16 residues. The CDR3 loop reads CASSPLQVRSGNTIYF. CDR3 nucleotide sequence: TGTGCCAGCTCACCACTGCAGGTCCGCTCTGGAAACACCATATATTTT.

This rearrangement joins TRBV19 to TRBJ1-1; tentative D call: TRBD1 (6 bases). V dropped 8 bases and J dropped 7 bases, with 17 bases sitting between them. The CDR3 runs to 13 residues. The germline CDR1 and CDR2 sequences are LNHDA and SQIVND (reference sequence). The CDR3 DNA reads as TGTGCCAGTGGGGGACGAGGGGGTATTGAAGCTTTCTTT. Translation gives CASGGRGGIEAFF.

V gene TRBV5-1 combines with J gene TRBJ1-4; D perhaps matches TRBD1 (5 bases). The CDR3 loop spans 18 amino acids. Per the germline V gene, CDR1 is SGHRS and CDR2 is YFSETQ. The V end was cut by 4 bases, the J end by 0 bases, with 19 bases between. DNA for the CDR3: TGCGCCAGCAGCCCCGGGGCAAGTAACCCACCAACTAATGAAAAACTGTTTTTT. Protein: CASSPGASNPPTNEKLFF.

The chain carries TRBV15 and TRBJ1-6, with D perhaps matching TRBD1 (6 bases). CDR1 LNHNV and CDR2 YYDKDF come from the germline V gene (reference sequence). This CDR3 contains 16 residues. V lost 1 base and J lost 10, with 17 bases in between. This CDR3 reads CATSRGQAGVSSPLHF. The CDR3 DNA reads TGTGCCACCAGCAGAGGTCAAGCAGGGGTAAGCTCACCCCTCCACTTT.

J is TRBJ1-2 and V is TRBV5-1; 10 bases are a match to TRBD1. The V gene end was trimmed by 5 bases and the J gene end by 7 bases; junction bases not matched to a gene: 8. Germline CDR1 reads SGHRS; CDR2 reads YFSETQ. CDR3 length equals 14 residues. The CDR3 reads CASRSGTGAAGYTF. CDR3 in DNA: TGCGCCAGCAGATCCGGGACAGGGGCGGCTGGCTACACCTTC. Using reference TRBV5-1 and TRBJ1-2 for the parts outside the CDR3, the full variable domain is KAGVTQTPRYLIKTRGQQVTLSCSPISGHRSVSWYQQTPGQGLQFLFEYFSETQRNKGNFPGRFSGRQFSNSRSEMNVSTLELGDSALYLCASRSGTGAAGYTFGSGTRLTVV.

The chain combines TRBV19 with TRBJ1-1, with TRBD1 identical over 7 bases. V shed 5 bases, J shed 8 bases, and the junction held 11 bases outside the gene matches. The CDR3 contains 14 residues. Looked up from germline, CDR1 is LNHDA and CDR2 is SQIVND (reference sequence). In nucleotides, the CDR3 is TGTGCCAGTAGTGCCCAGACAGGGATTAAGGAAGCTTTCTTT. Translating it yields CASSAQTGIKEAFF.

The rearrangement joins TRBV9 to TRBJ1-1; TRBD1 matches at 7 bases. Germline CDR1 SGDLS, CDR2 YYNGEE. The ends lost 3 bases at V and 2 bases at J; junction bases unmatched: 10. CDR3 length: 16 residues. As DNA, the CDR3 is TGTGCCAGCAGCGCACAAACAGGGGCGGTAAACACTGAAGCTTTCTTT. Translated, it gives CASSAQTGAVNTEAFF.

The rearrangement uses TRBV9 and TRBJ1-1; D might be TRBD1 (6 bases). Germline CDR1 is SGDLS and CDR2 is YYNGEE. V lost 7 bases, J lost 1 base, and 17 bases lay in between. The CDR3 runs 15 residues. CDR3 sequence (DNA): TGTGCCAGCGCTCCGGGTGGACAGTCGAACACTGAAGCTTTCTTT. It translates to CASAPGGQSNTEAFF.

V is TRBV29-1 and J is TRBJ1-1, with 7 bases matching TRBD1. V was pared by 7 bases and J by 8 bases, with 10 bases of the junction left unmatched. Germline lookup yields CDR1 SQVTM and CDR2 ANQGSEA. The length of the CDR3 is 12 residues. CDR3 DNA: TGCAGCGCCCCCGGGACAGTTGGAGAAGCTTTCTTT. Translation gives CSAPGTVGEAFF.

This chain joins TRBV5-1 and TRBJ1-1; no definite D call. CDR3 size: 12 residues. Germline CDR1 reads SGHRS; CDR2 reads YFSETQ. Trimming cost V 4 bases and J 5 bases, with 9 bases left between them. The CDR3 DNA reads as TGCGCCAGCAGCCCACCATCTACTGAAGCTTTCTTT. As protein: CASSPPSTEAFF.

This chain joins TRBV9 and TRBJ1-1, with 8 bases lining up with TRBD1. V was clipped by 3 bases and J by 9 bases; unmatched bases: 7. There are 13 residues in the CDR3. The germline V gene encodes CDR1 SGDLS and CDR2 YYNGEE. This CDR3 is CASSGSWTGQAFF. The CDR3 DNA reads as TGTGCCAGCAGCGGGAGTTGGACAGGGCAAGCTTTCTTT.

The V call is TRBV9, the J call TRBJ1-2; 9 nucleotides line up with TRBD1. The junction had 10 bases not matched to a gene; V was cut back by 3 bases and J by 4 bases. Germline-derived CDR1 and CDR2 are SGDLS and YYNGEE. The CDR3 sequence is 16 residues long. This chain's CDR3 is CASSAGQGTLGYGYTF. For the CDR3, the DNA is TGTGCCAGCAGCGCCGGACAGGGGACGCTAGGCTATGGCTACACCTTC. Together with reference TRBV9 and TRBJ1-2, the CDR3 gives the full variable domain: DSGVTQTPKHLITATGQRVTLRCSPRSGDLSVYWYQQSLDQGLQFLIQYYNGEERAKGNILERFSAQQFPDLHSELNLSSLELGDSALYFCASSAGQGTLGYGYTFGSGTRLTVV.

The chain recombines TRBV3-1 (or the pseudogene TRBV3-2) with TRBJ1-1, with D unclear. The CDR3 consists of 14 residues. Per germline, CDR1 LGHDT and CDR2 YNNKEL (reference sequence). Trimming took off 0 bases at V and 1 base at J, with 6 bases between the two ends. CDR3 nucleotide sequence: TGTGCCAGCAGCCAAGACAGAGCGAACACTGAAGCTTTCTTT. It translates to CASSQDRANTEAFF.

The rearrangement joins TRBV21-1 to TRBJ1-4. TRBV21-1 is a known pseudogene. The CDR3 runs 14 residues. This chain's CDR3 is CASNAGRGGEKLFF. CDR3 DNA sequence: TGTGCCAGCAACGCGGGGAGGGGTGGGGAAAAACTGTTTTTT.

V and J are TRBV13 and TRBJ2-7; 9 bases fit TRBD1. The CDR3 is 16 residues long. The ends lost 3 bases at V and 3 bases at J; junction bases unmatched: 9. CDR1 is PRHDT and CDR2 is FYEKMQ in the germline V gene (reference sequence). CDR3 DNA: TGTGCCAGCAGCTTGGACAGGGGAGTTTGGGGCTACGAGCAGTACTTC. It codes for CASSLDRGVWGYEQYF.

The chain carries TRBV6-1 and TRBJ1-2; D is unclear. CDR3 length: 12 amino acids. Germline values: CDR1 MNHNS, CDR2 SASEGT. Trimming removed 2 bases at V and 7 bases at J, with 8 bases between. The CDR3 DNA sequence: TGTGCCAGCAGTGAACGGCTAGGTGGCTACACCTTC. Translating gives CASSERLGGYTF.

The CDR3 loop is CASRRSAQSSTDTQYF. CDR3 in DNA: TGTGCCAGTAGACGATCGGCCCAATCAAGCACAGATACGCAGTATTTT. The chain recombines TRBV19 with TRBJ2-3, with unresolved D. Germline V gives CDR1 LNHDA, CDR2 SQIVND (reference sequence). The CDR3 totals 16 residues. Trimming took off 6 bases at V and 0 bases at J, with 16 bases between the two ends. The full variable domain, rest sourced from reference TRBV19 and TRBJ2-3, is DGGITQSPKYLFRKEGQNVTLSCEQNLNHDAMYWYRQDPGQGLRLIYYSQIVNDFQKGDIAEGYSVSREKKESFPLTVTSAQKNPTAFYLCASRRSAQSSTDTQYFGPGTRLTVL.

DNA for the CDR3: TGTGCCAGCAGTTACTCCCCGAGGGGTGGTAGCACTGAAGCTTTCTTT. Protein sequence: CASSYSPRGGSTEAFF. The V call is TRBV6-5, the J call TRBJ1-1; TRBD1 is a possible D gene (5 bases). The V and J ends lost 0 bases and 4 bases respectively, with 15 bases between them. This CDR3 comprises 16 residues. Germline lookup yields CDR1 MNHEY and CDR2 SVGAGI.

This chain joins TRBV5-6 and TRBJ1-3; D is uncertain. From germline, CDR1 is SGHDT and CDR2 YYEEEE. V gave up 0 bases and J gave up 3 bases, with 16 bases separating them. CDR3 length: 17 residues. The CDR3 DNA is TGTGCCAGCAGCTTGGTTCGCAGGCCGACTGATGGAAACACCATATATTTT. Its translation: CASSLVRRPTDGNTIYF.

V usage is TRBV28 and J usage is TRBJ1-5; D remains ambiguous. This CDR3 has 12 residues. From germline, CDR1 is MDHEN and CDR2 SYDVKM. Trimming stripped 6 bases from V and 6 bases from J, with 9 bases between. CDR3 DNA sequence: TGTGCCAGCAGCTCAAGGTCTCAGCCCCAGCATTTT. This encodes CASSSRSQPQHF.